The entry below describes one TCR beta chain. The sample is drawn from a study of blood T cell repertoires in COVID-19. Turning to the study itself: There were acute and convalescent COVID-19 samples, and they came from the United States, Italy and Spain. In each case, the material was cDNA or gDNA derived from T cells, B-cell-depleted T cells, or PBMCs.

In the authors' workflow: Estimates of nucleated cell counts were drawn from the amplification of reference gene primers. Some clones are missing from TCRdb's copy, which holds only in-frame ones; the method was immunoSEQ multiplex PCR. The V and J calls and clone size come from that table; D and trimming were worked out from the DNA. The top ten clones hold 8.1% of a sample with about 160,000 clones, about 83% of them seen once. The CDR3 spans 15 residues. The clonotype originates from a man in his 60s with acute or convalescent COVID-19. Material: peripheral blood. The chain carries TRBV21-1 and TRBJ1-4. TRBV21-1 is annotated as a pseudogene. The CDR3 spells CASPSPGPPSEKLFF. The CDR3, as DNA: TGTGCCAGCCCATCCCCGGGTCCCCCTTCGGAAAAACTGTTTTTT.